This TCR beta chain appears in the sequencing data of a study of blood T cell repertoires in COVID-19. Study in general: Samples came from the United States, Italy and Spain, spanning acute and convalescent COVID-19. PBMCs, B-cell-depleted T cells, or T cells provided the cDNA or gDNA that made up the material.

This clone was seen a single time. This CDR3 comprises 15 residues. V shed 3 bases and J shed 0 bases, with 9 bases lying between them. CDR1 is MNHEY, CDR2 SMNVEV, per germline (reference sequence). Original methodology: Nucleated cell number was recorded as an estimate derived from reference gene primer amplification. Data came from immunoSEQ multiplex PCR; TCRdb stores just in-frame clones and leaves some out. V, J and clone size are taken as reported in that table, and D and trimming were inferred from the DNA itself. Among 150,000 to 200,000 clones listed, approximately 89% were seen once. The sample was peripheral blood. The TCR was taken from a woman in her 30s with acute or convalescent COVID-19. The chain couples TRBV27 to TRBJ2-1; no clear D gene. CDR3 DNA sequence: TGTGCCAGCAGTTTTGGGCCGTACTCCTACAATGAGCAGTTCTTC. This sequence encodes CASSFGPYSYNEQFF.